This T cell receptor (beta chain) was sequenced in a study of long-term antiretroviral therapy in people with HIV (dated by TCRdb to about 2022). A note on the overall study: The earliest samples were collected approximately a decade before the 2015 WHO recommendation for immediate ART, a period when ART was typically delayed until CD4 counts fell. The cohort contributed roughly 190 cryopreserved PBMC samples from about 29 adults with confirmed HIV infection, collected serially over a mean of about six years (range 1-12). No cross-contamination during QIAcube processing was shown when test extractions of a monoclonal T-cell line were performed alongside about 30 polyclonal samples. About 35% of the 30 participants with HIV were female. This retrospective serial study examined whether starting ART and sustained HIV suppression were associated with changes in the composition and diversity of the TRB repertoire in peripheral blood.

The immunoSEQ hsTCRB v3.0 assay was used at survey level resolution for TRB variable region sequencing. The target sequencing depth for TRB was about 40,000-55,000 T-cell genomes per sample. An Illumina MiSeq with a v3 150-cycle kit was used to sequence the pooled TRB libraries. In the source study's methods: Repertoire analysis was run in R within a reproducible Nextflow workflow that covered QC, data transformation and analysis. LymphoSeq2, an R package for AIRR-Seq data exploration, was used to implement custom analyses. Several samples yielding fewer than 5000 total TRB sequences were excluded, leaving approximately 200 analyzed HIV repertoires. Of the roughly 180 retained HIV repertoires, over 55 were collected before and 120 to 130 after ART initiation. Repertoires were downsampled to 5000 TRB nucleotide sequences, with summary statistics averaged over 100 downsampling iterations. The analysis kept only TRB sequences whose CDR3 regions were at least seven amino acids long. Diversity was assessed using a clonality score derived from Shannon entropy and using the Gini coefficient. In the repertoire networks, any two of the top 5000 CDR3 amino acid sequences were connected whenever the two sequences differed by an edit distance of one. GLIPH2 predicted antigen specificity groups and MHC restriction for TRB CDR3 amino acid sequences. To flag known associations with CMV, EBV, HIV or tissue antigens, CDR3 amino acid sequences were compared against VDJdb and McPAS-TCR. Pre-ART, post-ART and control groups were compared with Wilcoxon signed-rank tests and Holm-Bonferroni correction. Not all clones reach the TCRdb copy of this immuneACCESS table, which keeps in-frame sequences only. Checked studies attribute under half of the gap to unresolved V genes and leave the rest unexplained. V and J calls and clone size are as listed in that table; D and trimming were resolved from the DNA. This sample lists some 20,000 clones; 90% were detected once. The ten biggest clones cover about 9.3% of the sample.

What the study reported, not specific to this receptor: Starting ART was linked to a significant rise in TRB diversity, yet even with long-term ART the diversity remained significantly lower than in transplant donor controls. The samples span the years 2004 to 2017, and the ART regimens used may be less effective than current regimens. Limited PBMC availability meant only the TCR beta chain was sequenced, without alpha chain pairing. Narrower CDR3 length ranges were observed in HIV repertoires than in controls, and an antigen-experienced repertoire with only a slight naive shift after ART was suggested by the network structure. Inferences about post-ART repertoire changes were limited because no data were available on ART adherence, viral resistance or therapy changes. The repertoire was dominated across all time points by expanded TRB clones identified before ART initiation, although this dominance was seen to fluctuate and to decrease in many PLHIV after ART. Unsorted PBMC were profiled instead of sorted CD4+ and CD8+ T cells because pre-ART samples had limited cell numbers.

As to this clone: Its antigen remains undetermined. No much larger clonotype is one base removed from it; base qualities were not supplied.

Counted from cysteine to phenylalanine, this CDR3 has 12 amino acids. The sequence is cut down to CDR3 DNA, 36 bases in frame from base 1. V is shortened by 8 bases, J by 8 bases, and the region joining them spans 15 bases. CDR1 and CDR2 were assigned from the germline V gene (reference sequence) as LNHDA and SQIVND. Participants were included only if at least one PBMC sample before ART initiation and at least two post-ART samples were available. All participants with HIV were treated in the United States of America. Before DNA extraction, cryopreserved samples of about 0.9-11 million PBMC were thawed and then washed. At the time of the earliest PBMC sample, participants with HIV were aged between roughly 23 and 60 years. Each participant contributed PBMC samples from 1-4 timepoints before ART initiation and 2-8 timepoints after ART initiation, with a median of 7 samples. For every participant, serial HIV viral load, CD4+ T-cell count, ART history and demographic data were obtained. Genomic DNA was extracted from unsorted PBMC with a Qiagen kit on a QIAcube, with processing performed in batches of 12 samples.

Sequenced here: unsorted PBMCs, sampled 4.4 years before starting antiretroviral therapy. The sequence joins TRBV19 to TRBJ1-2, with the D gene too uncertain to name. The clonotype originates from a woman in her twenties or thirties with HIV. The DNA sequence is as follows: TGTGCCAGTGAACGCGACCGGGAGGGCTACACCTTC. Translated, it gives CASERDREGYTF.